Listed below are T cell receptor beta chains from one sample, sequenced in a study of beta chain features in type 1 diabetes. The repertoire was sequenced with immunoSEQ multiplex PCR; TCRdb's copy has only in-frame clones and lacks some. The sample gives tens of thousands of clones, roughly 50% of which show up once; 0.25% is in the top ten. Sequencing input: stem cell memory CD4+ T cells from blood. The receptors were sampled from a woman aged 30 to 39 in good health. CDR3s include the opening cysteine and the closing phenylalanine or tryptophan. The D gene is left open where the match is weak.

d_call	v_call	cdr3_aa
-	TRBV18	CASSPRDTGTQYF
TRBD2	TRBV15	CATSRWTSGSPHEQFF
-	TRBV27	CASKATGELFF
-	TRBV7-2	CASSPEVGSYNEQFF
TRBD2	TRBV7-2	CASGGAGVDTQYF
TRBD2	TRBV14	CASSQDGLAGVTGELFF
TRBD2	TRBV2	CASGGLAGGPRPGELFF
TRBD1	TRBV5-4	CASSHRGVDNEQFF
-	TRBV4-2	CASSQPRESPYNEQFF
-	TRBV7-9	CASSQANRAETQYF
-	TRBV5-4	CASSFGGSNSYEQYF
-	TRBV5-1	CASSLAPGGTDTQYF
-	TRBV7-9	CASSLAWLSPKTYNEQFF
TRBD2	TRBV19	CASQNRGGVLAGGPRSDEQFF
TRBD2	TRBV30	CAWSVSAGVNEQFF
-	TRBV2	CASREGRGPYEQYF
TRBD2	TRBV27	CASNPSHGGSYNEQFF
TRBD1	TRBV6-5	CASSPRDRGNQPQHF
-	TRBV15	CATSRASASAQFF
TRBD2	TRBV7-9	CASSSVAGGGETQYF
TRBD2	TRBV27	CASIPSGRSNEQYF
TRBD1	TRBV7-2	CASSQGQGASSETQYF
-	TRBV6-5	CASSHRVRQPQHF
-	TRBV7-2	CASSLAGYPGQAYEQYF
-	TRBV7-2	CASSFGHSSYEQYF
-	TRBV19	CASRPDRISGNTIYF
-	TRBV9	CASSAAGGSLYGYTF
TRBD2	TRBV6-1	CASSEGTSGRNEQFF
TRBD2	TRBV6-1	CASSLTSGGYNEQFF
-	TRBV4-1	CASSQRQVSGANVLTF
-	TRBV7-3	CASSLTSTAQETQYF
TRBD1	TRBV27	CASSRTGGIYEQYF
-	TRBV30	CAWSVQSEQYF
-	TRBV18	CASSPPTTRQFF
TRBD2	TRBV5-6	CANLAGGSSYEQYF
TRBD2	TRBV4-1	CASSPQLAGLYNEQFF
TRBD2	TRBV7-2	CASSWARVAGVETQYF
TRBD1	TRBV28	CASSFGQAFNTGELFF
TRBD2	TRBV5-1	CASSSLGGRDEQYF
TRBD1	TRBV5-1	CASSLEFRGRFRTDTQYF
-	TRBV30	CAWSDPLQGLYGYTF
-	TRBV10-3	CACVGAGNEQFF
-	TRBV7-3	CASSARQVKNTEAFF
TRBD2	TRBV7-2	CASSYPRAGGTYEQYF
-	TRBV28	CASSLSWGAGANVLTF